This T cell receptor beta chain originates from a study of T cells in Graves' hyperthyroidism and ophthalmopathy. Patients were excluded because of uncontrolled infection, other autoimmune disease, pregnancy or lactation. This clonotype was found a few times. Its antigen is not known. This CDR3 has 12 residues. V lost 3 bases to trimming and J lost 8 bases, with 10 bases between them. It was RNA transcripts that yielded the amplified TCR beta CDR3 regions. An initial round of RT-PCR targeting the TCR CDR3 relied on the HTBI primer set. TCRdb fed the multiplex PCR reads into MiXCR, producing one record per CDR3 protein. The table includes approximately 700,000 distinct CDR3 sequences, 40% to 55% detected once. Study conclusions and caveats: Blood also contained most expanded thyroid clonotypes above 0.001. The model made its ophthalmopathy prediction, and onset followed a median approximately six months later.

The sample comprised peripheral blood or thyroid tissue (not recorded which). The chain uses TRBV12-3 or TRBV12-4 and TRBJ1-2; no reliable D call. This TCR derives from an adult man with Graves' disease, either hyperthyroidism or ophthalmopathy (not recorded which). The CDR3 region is CASSFWGGGYTF. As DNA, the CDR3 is TGTGCCAGCAGTTTTTGGGGAGGCGGCTACACCTTC.